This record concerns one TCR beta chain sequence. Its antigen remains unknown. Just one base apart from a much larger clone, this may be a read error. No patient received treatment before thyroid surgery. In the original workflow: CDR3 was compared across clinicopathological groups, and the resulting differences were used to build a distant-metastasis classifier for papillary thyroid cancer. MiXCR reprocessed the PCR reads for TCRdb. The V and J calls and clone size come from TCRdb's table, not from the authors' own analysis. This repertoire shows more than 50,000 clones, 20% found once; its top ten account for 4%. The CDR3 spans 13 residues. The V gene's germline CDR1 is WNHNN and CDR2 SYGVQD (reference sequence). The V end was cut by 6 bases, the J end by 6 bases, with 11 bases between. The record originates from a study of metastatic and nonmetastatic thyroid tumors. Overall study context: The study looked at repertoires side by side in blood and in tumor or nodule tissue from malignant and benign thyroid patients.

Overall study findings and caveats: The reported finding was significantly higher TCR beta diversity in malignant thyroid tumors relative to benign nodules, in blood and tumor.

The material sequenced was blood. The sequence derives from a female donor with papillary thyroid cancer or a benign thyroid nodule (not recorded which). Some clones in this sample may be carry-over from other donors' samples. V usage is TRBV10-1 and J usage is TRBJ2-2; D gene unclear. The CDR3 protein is CASSQQRSGELFF. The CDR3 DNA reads TGCGCCAGCAGCCAACAGAGGTCCGGGGAGCTGTTTTTT.